This T cell receptor beta chain was profiled in a study of T cells in Graves' hyperthyroidism and ophthalmopathy. At the level of the study: Pretreatment peripheral blood was obtained at initial diagnosis. Points from the study as a whole: Ophthalmopathy stood apart from stable hyperthyroidism in a 13 V-J model.

Using RNA transcripts as the source, TCR beta CDR3 regions were amplified. A first-round RT-PCR of the TCR CDR3 used the HTBI primer set. TCRdb reprocessed the multiplex PCR reads with MiXCR, giving one entry per CDR3 protein. Of around 700,000 distinct CDR3 sequences in the sample, roughly a sixth were seen once. Concerning this clonotype itself: No antigen is known for it.

This CDR3 spans 14 amino acids. Trimming removed 5 bases from V and 3 bases from J, with 8 bases in between. Germline-derived CDR1 and CDR2 are SGHAT and FQDESV (reference sequence). Diagnoses were established using clinical symptoms, serum thyroxine and TRAb, thyroid ultrasound and orbital computed tomography. The blood sample was taken at first hyperthyroidism diagnosis, before any ophthalmopathy symptoms. The chain combines TRBV11-1 with TRBJ1-6; D is unclear. This receptor was obtained from a woman in her forties or fifties with Graves' hyperthyroidism that later progressed to Graves' ophthalmopathy. The sequencing input was blood. The CDR3 DNA is TGTGCCAGCAGCCCGACTGACTATAATTCACCCCTCCACTTT. Residues: CASSPTDYNSPLHF.